A single sample gave rise to the 20 T cell receptor beta chains below, sequenced in a study of shared clonotypes between healthy human individuals. Only in-frame clones appear in the TCRdb table, and some are missing; sequencing was by immunoSEQ multiplex PCR. The sample includes 110,000 or so clones, around 71% of them seen just once. The specimen was memory CD8+ T cells sorted from blood. The subset: CD45RO+ cells pooled with CCR7-negative TemRA cells. The origin of the receptors is a woman in her twenties or thirties in good health.

The V call is TRBV7-9, the J call TRBJ1-5; D not certain. Trimming took off 1 base at V and 6 bases at J, with 4 bases between the two ends. The CDR3 covers 12 residues. CDR1 SEHNR and CDR2 FQNEAQ come from the germline V gene (reference sequence). The CDR3 DNA sequence: TGTGCCAGCAGCTTAGATAGTCAGCCCCAGCATTTT. Protein: CASSLDSQPQHF.

Worth noting for this clone: Relative to the germline gene, one junction end is altered; a read error may explain this. V and J are TRBV7-9 and TRBJ2-3; TRBD1 might be the D (6 bases). The germline V gene encodes CDR1 SEHNR and CDR2 FQNEAQ (reference sequence). The CDR3 runs 10 residues. The CDR3 protein is CASSIGTLSF. CDR3 DNA sequence: TGTGCCAGCAGCATAGGGACACTTTCTTTT.

This clone has at least ten counts. The rearrangement links TRBV7-6 to TRBJ2-7; D perhaps matches TRBD2 (6 bases). Trimming cost V 3 bases and J 6 bases, with 21 bases left between them. This CDR3 is 16 amino acids long. CDR1 SGHVS and CDR2 FNYEAQ come from the germline V gene. The CDR3 bases are TGTGCCAGCAGCTTTTACGTGGGACCCGAGGGAGGCGAGCAGTACTTC. Its translation is CASSFYVGPEGGEQYF.

The CDR3 bases are TGTGCCATCAGTGGTCCCCTCCTTCAGTCCTACAATGAGCAGTTCTTC. Amino acid sequence: CAISGPLLQSYNEQFF. The V and J genes are TRBV10-3 and TRBJ2-1, with unresolved D. V gave up 4 bases and J gave up 1 base, with 14 bases separating them. From germline, CDR1 is ENHRY and CDR2 SYGVKD. The CDR3 has 16 residues.

This chain links TRBV28 with TRBJ2-7, with 9 nucleotides matching TRBD1. Per the germline V gene, CDR1 is MDHEN and CDR2 is SYDVKM. The CDR3 is 17 residues long. Unmatched junction bases numbered 12, after V lost 2 bases and J lost 4 bases. The CDR3 DNA reads as TGTGCCAGCAGTTTACTGGTGTTACAGGGGGCGATTTACGAGCAGTACTTC. Encoded protein: CASSLLVLQGAIYEQYF.

This sequence joins TRBV6-1 and TRBJ2-2; 12 bases are shared with TRBD2. The CDR3 has 15 amino acids. V was pared by 7 bases and J by 6 bases, with 6 bases of the junction left unmatched. Germline values: CDR1 MNHNS, CDR2 SASEGT. The CDR3 here is CASTVTSGSAGELFF. CDR3 bases: TGTGCCAGCACTGTGACTAGCGGGAGTGCCGGGGAGCTGTTTTTT.

The chain combines TRBV11-2 with TRBJ1-1; D remains ambiguous. V shed 0 bases and J shed 1 base, with 9 bases lying between them. CDR1 is SGHAT, CDR2 FQNNGV, per germline. The CDR3 has 15 residues. Here the CDR3 reads CASSLDRAGNTEAFF. DNA for the CDR3: TGTGCCAGCAGCTTAGACCGGGCTGGGAACACTGAAGCTTTCTTT.

The sample holds one count of this clone. The V gene is TRBV28, the J gene TRBJ1-5; TRBD1 agrees at 10 bases. The CDR3 has 15 amino acids. Germline CDR1 and CDR2: MDHEN and SYDVKM. V lost 7 bases and J lost 2; bases outside the gene matches: 5. This CDR3 reads CASMRDRGGNQPQHF. CDR3 bases: TGTGCCAGCATGAGGGACAGGGGAGGCAATCAGCCCCAGCATTTT. The full variable domain, in which reference TRBV28 and TRBJ1-5 provide the parts outside the CDR3, is DVKVTQSSRYLVKRTGEKVFLECVQDMDHENMFWYRQDPGLGLRLIYFSYDVKMKEKGDIPEGYSVSREKKERFSLILESASTNQTSMYLCASMRDRGGNQPQHFGDGTRLSIL.

The chain combines TRBV27 with TRBJ1-6, with D possibly matching TRBD1 (6 bases). V was shortened by 6 bases and J by 0 bases, with 18 bases between the two germline ends. CDR3 length: 18 amino acids. CDR1 and CDR2 from the germline V gene are MNHEY and SMNVEV (reference sequence). DNA for the CDR3: TGTGCCAGCAGACTACTACAGGGTTTGATCTCCTATAATTCACCCCTCCACTTT. Its protein product is CASRLLQGLISYNSPLHF.

The chain joins TRBV6-1 to TRBJ2-6; 11 nucleotides agree with TRBD1. The CDR3 is made up of 15 amino acids. Germline V gene sequence: CDR1 MNHNS, CDR2 SASEGT. The J segment lost 2 bases and the V segment lost 7 bases, leaving 1 base of the junction unmatched. The CDR3 reads CASTDRGPGANVLTF. In DNA form, the CDR3 reads TGTGCCAGCACGGACAGGGGGCCTGGGGCCAACGTCCTGACTTTC.

In its sample, this clone was seen a few times. The chain links TRBV6-6 to TRBJ1-1; weak D call: TRBD1 (5 bases). This CDR3 is built from 15 residues. V lost 6 bases to trimming and J lost 0 bases, with 14 bases between them. The germline V gene has CDR1 MNHNY and CDR2 SVGAGI (reference sequence). CDR3 bases: TGTGCCAGCAGGGGTAAAGACAGCATGAACACTGAAGCTTTCTTT. This sequence encodes CASRGKDSMNTEAFF.

V and J are TRBV27 and TRBJ2-3; 7 bases are shared with TRBD1. In germline, CDR1 is MNHEY, CDR2 SMNVEV (reference sequence). CDR3 size: 14 residues. The V segment lost 8 bases and the J segment 4 bases; nucleotides outside the gene matches: 9. The CDR3 DNA sequence: TGTGCCAGCGGCTATACAGGGGAGCCAGATACGCAGTATTTT. This translates into CASGYTGEPDTQYF.

The chain joins TRBV28 to TRBJ2-7; 8 bases match TRBD1. CDR3 size: 14 residues. Germline trimming cut 4 bases from V and 3 bases from J; bases unmatched to any gene: 5. Germline-derived CDR1 and CDR2 are MDHEN and SYDVKM. CDR3 DNA: TGTGCCAGCAGTTCTACAGGGGGAGGCTACGAGCAGTACTTC. It is translated as CASSSTGGGYEQYF.

This chain uses TRBV10-3 with TRBJ2-5; 10 bases agree with TRBD2. The J segment lost 2 bases and the V segment lost 4 bases, leaving 13 bases of the junction unmatched. This CDR3 is built from 18 residues. The germline CDR1 and CDR2 sequences are ENHRY and SYGVKD. The CDR3 spells CAISAQREGIGRQETQYF. CDR3 sequence (DNA): TGTGCCATCAGTGCCCAGCGGGAGGGCATTGGGAGGCAAGAGACCCAGTACTTC.

This clone was counted at least ten times. V gene TRBV6-4 combines with J gene TRBJ2-3, with 10 nucleotides matching TRBD1. Germline trimming cut 5 bases from V and 6 bases from J; bases unmatched to any gene: 8. CDR1 and CDR2 (germline): MRHNA, SNTAGT. The CDR3 is 15 amino acids. Here the CDR3 reads CASSSGTGEPDTQYF. DNA of the CDR3: TGTGCCAGCAGTTCAGGGACAGGGGAACCGGATACGCAGTATTTT.

The rearrangement joins TRBV11-1 to TRBJ2-6; D uncertain. Trimming stripped 1 base from V and 3 bases from J, with 7 bases between. CDR1 SGHAT and CDR2 FQDESV come from the germline V gene (reference sequence). The CDR3 is 15 amino acids. DNA of the CDR3: TGTGCCAGCAGCTTAGACCGCTTTGGGGCCAACGTCCTGACTTTC. Translation gives CASSLDRFGANVLTF.

The V call is TRBV19, the J call TRBJ2-5, with 7 bases aligning to TRBD2. The V gene end was trimmed by 2 bases and the J gene end by 5 bases; junction bases not matched to a gene: 5. In germline, CDR1 is LNHDA, CDR2 SQIVND (reference sequence). CDR3 length: 14 amino acids. The DNA of the CDR3 is TGTGCCAGTAGTATATGGGGCGGGAGTGAGACCCAGTACTTC. This sequence encodes CASSIWGGSETQYF.

The table lists this clone with many counts. The chain employs TRBV2 and TRBJ1-2; 11 bases align to TRBD1. After removal of 5 bases from V and 3 bases from J, the junction contained 26 bases not matched to a gene. The length of the CDR3 is 22 residues. From germline, CDR1 is SNHLY and CDR2 FYNNEI. CDR3 residues: CASSMSSGQLSGQGATDYGYTF. In DNA form, the CDR3 reads TGTGCCAGCAGTATGTCCTCGGGTCAACTCTCTGGACAGGGGGCGACGGACTATGGCTACACCTTC.

As to this clone: With only one base between it and a far larger clone, this is likely a read error. The chain's CDR3 is CASSQGLAGDYSEQFF. The CDR3 DNA is TGTGCCAGCAGCCAAGGTCTAGCGGGCGACTACAGTGAGCAGTTCTTC. This chain connects TRBV11-2 to TRBJ2-1, with 8 bases that match TRBD2. CDR1 is SGHAT, CDR2 FQNNGV, per germline. There are 16 residues in the CDR3.

This clone was seen only a few times. The rearrangement links TRBV6-5 to TRBJ2-1; 10 bases fit TRBD2. This CDR3 contains 15 residues. Per germline, CDR1 MNHEY and CDR2 SVGAGI. The V segment lost 5 bases and the J segment 8 bases; nucleotides outside the gene matches: 9. CDR3 nucleotides: TGTGCCAGCAGTCCAACTAGCGGGAACATCGATGAGCAGTTCTTC. The encoded protein is CASSPTSGNIDEQFF.